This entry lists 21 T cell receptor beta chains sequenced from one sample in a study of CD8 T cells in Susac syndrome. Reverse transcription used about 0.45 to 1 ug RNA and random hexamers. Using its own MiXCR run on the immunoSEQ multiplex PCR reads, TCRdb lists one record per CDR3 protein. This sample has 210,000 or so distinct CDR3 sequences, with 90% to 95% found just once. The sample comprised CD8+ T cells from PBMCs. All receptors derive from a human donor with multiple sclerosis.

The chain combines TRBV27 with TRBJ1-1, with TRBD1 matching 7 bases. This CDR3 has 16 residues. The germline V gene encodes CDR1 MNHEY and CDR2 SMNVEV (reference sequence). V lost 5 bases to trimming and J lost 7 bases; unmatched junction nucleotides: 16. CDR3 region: CASSPEGQLPTIEAFF. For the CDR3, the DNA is TGTGCCAGCAGTCCCGAGGGACAGTTACCTACAATTGAAGCTTTCTTT.

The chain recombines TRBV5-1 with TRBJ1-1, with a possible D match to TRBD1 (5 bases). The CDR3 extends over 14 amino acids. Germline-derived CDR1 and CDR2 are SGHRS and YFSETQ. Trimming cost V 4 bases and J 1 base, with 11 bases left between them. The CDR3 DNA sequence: TGCGCCAGCAGCGCGGGACTAACGAACACTGAAGCTTTCTTT. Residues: CASSAGLTNTEAFF.

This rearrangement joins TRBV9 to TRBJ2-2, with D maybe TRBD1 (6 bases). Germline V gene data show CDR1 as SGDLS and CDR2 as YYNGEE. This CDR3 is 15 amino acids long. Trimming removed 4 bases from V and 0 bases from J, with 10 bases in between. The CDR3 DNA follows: TGTGCCAGCAGCTCTCGGACAGCGAACACCGGGGAGCTGTTTTTT. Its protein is CASSSRTANTGELFF.

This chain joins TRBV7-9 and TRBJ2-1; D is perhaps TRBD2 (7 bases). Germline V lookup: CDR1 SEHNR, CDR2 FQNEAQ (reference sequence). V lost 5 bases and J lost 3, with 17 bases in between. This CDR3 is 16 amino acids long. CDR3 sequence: CASSTSLGGDYNEQFF. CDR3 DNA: TGTGCCAGCAGCACGAGCCTAGGGGGGGACTACAATGAGCAGTTCTTC. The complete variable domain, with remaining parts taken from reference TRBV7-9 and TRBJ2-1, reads DTGVSQNPRHKITKRGQNVTFRCDPISEHNRLYWYRQTLGQGPEFLTYFQNEAQLEKSRLLSDRFSAERPKGSFSTLEIQRTEQGDSAMYLCASSTSLGGDYNEQFFGPGTRLTVL.

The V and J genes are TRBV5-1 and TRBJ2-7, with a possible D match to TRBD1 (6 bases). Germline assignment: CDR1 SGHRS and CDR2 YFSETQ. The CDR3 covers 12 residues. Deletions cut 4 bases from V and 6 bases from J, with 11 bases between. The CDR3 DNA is TGCGCCAGCAGCATACAGGGTACCGAGCAGTACTTC. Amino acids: CASSIQGTEQYF.

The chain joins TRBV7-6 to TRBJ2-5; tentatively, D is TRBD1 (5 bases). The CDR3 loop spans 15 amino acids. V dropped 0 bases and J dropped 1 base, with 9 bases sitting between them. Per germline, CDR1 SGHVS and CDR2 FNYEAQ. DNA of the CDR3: TGTGCCAGCAGCTTAGCGCCAGGGCTCCAAGAGACCCAGTACTTC. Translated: CASSLAPGLQETQYF.

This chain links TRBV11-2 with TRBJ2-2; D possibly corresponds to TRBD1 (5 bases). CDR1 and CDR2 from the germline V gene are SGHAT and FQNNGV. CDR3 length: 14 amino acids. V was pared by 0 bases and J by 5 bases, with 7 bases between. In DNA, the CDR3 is TGTGCCAGCAGCTTAGAGGGGCGGACCGGGGAGCTGTTTTTT. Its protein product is CASSLEGRTGELFF.

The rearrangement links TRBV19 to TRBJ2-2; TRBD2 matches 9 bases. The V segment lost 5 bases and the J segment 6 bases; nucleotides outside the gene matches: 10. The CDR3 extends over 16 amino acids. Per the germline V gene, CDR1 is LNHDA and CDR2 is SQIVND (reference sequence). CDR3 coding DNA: TGTGCCAGTAGTTTAGCGGGGGTTACGCCGGCCGGGGAGCTGTTTTTT. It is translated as CASSLAGVTPAGELFF.

This CDR3 reads CASSQEGEGSGGLQETQYF. The CDR3 DNA is TGTGCCAGCAGCCAAGAGGGAGAAGGCAGCGGAGGTCTCCAAGAGACCCAGTACTTC. The J gene is TRBJ2-5, the V gene TRBV4-2; D is possibly TRBD2 (5 bases). Germline CDR1 reads LGHNA; CDR2 reads YNFKEQ. The CDR3 is 19 amino acids. Trimming removed 0 bases from V and 1 base from J, with 21 bases in between.

CDR3: CASSAPSGGARYNEQFF. As DNA, the CDR3 is TGTGCCAGCAGCGCCCCTAGCGGGGGGGCCCGGTACAATGAGCAGTTCTTC. The chain is built from TRBV9 and TRBJ2-1; 12 nucleotides match TRBD2. V gave up 3 bases and J gave up 4 bases; unmatched junction bases: 8. CDR1 and CDR2 (germline): SGDLS, YYNGEE. The CDR3 consists of 17 residues.

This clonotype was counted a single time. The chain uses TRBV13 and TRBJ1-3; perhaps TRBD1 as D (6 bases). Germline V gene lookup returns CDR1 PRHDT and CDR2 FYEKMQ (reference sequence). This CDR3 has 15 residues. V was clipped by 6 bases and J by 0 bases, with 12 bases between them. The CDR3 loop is CASRGHLSSGNTIYF. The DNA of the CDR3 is TGTGCCAGCAGGGGACATCTGAGCTCTGGAAACACCATATATTTT.

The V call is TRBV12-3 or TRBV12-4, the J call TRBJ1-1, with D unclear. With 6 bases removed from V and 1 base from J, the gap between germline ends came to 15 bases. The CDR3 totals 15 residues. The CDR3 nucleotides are TGTGCCAGCAGCCCCCCTACGGGCGCGAACACTGAAGCTTTCTTT. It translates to CASSPPTGANTEAFF.

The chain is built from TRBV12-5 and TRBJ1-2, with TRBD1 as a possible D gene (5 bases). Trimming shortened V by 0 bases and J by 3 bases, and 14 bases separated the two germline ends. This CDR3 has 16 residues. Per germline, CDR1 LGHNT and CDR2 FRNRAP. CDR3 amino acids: CASGLVLVGGDYGYTF. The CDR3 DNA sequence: TGTGCTAGTGGTTTGGTCCTAGTGGGGGGTGACTATGGCTACACCTTC.

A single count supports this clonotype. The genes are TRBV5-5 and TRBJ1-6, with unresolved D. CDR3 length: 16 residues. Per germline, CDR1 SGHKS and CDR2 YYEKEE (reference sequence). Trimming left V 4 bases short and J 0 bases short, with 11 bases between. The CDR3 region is CASSRPPDSYNSPLHF. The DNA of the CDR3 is TGTGCCAGCAGCCGCCCACCCGACTCCTATAATTCACCCCTCCACTTT. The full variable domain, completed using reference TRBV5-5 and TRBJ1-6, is DAGVTQSPTHLIKTRGQQVTLRCSPISGHKSVSWYQQVLGQGPQFIFQYYEKEERGRGNFPDRFSARQFPNYSSELNVNALLLGDSALYLCASSRPPDSYNSPLHFGNGTRLTVT.

CDR3 sequence: CASSPPEGTQYF. In DNA, the CDR3 is TGTGCCAGCTCACCACCGGAGGGTACGCAGTATTTT. This chain connects TRBV18 to TRBJ2-3; the D gene is possibly TRBD2 (6 bases). Trimming took off 0 bases at V and 8 bases at J, with 6 bases between the two ends. Looked up from germline, CDR1 is KGHSH and CDR2 is LQKENI. CDR3 size: 12 residues.

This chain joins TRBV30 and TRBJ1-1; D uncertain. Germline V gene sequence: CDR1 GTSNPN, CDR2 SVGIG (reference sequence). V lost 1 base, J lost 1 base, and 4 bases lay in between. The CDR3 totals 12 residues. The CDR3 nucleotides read TGTGCCTGGAGTGAGGCGAACACTGAAGCTTTCTTT. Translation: CAWSEANTEAFF.

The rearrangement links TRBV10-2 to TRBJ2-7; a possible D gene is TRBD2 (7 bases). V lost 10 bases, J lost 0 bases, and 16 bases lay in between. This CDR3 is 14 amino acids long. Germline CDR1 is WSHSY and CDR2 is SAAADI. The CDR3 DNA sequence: TGCGCCACCCTAGGGGGGGGAAACTCCTACGAGCAGTACTTC. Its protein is CATLGGGNSYEQYF.

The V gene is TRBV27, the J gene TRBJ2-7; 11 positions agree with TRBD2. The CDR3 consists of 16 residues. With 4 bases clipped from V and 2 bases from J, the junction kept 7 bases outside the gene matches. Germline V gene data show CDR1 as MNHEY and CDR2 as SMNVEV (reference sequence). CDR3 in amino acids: CASSSPLAGDPYEQYF. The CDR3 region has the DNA TGTGCCAGCAGTTCTCCACTAGCGGGAGATCCCTACGAGCAGTACTTC.

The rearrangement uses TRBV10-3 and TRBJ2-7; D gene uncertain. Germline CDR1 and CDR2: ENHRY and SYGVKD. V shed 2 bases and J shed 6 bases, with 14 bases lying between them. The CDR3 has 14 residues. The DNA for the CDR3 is TGTGCCATCAGTGAGCCCATTGGTGGGCCCGAGCAGTACTTC. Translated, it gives CAISEPIGGPEQYF.

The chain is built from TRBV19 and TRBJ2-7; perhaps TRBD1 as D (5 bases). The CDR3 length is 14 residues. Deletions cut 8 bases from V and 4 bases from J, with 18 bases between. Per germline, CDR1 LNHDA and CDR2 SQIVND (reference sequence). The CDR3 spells CASSMGRAGYEQYF. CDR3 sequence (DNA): TGTGCCAGTTCGATGGGCAGGGCCGGTTACGAGCAGTACTTC.

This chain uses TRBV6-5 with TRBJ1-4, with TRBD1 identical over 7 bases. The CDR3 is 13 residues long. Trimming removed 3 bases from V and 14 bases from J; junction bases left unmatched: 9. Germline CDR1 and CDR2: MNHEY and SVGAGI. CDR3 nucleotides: TGTGCCAGCAGTTATGGAGGTGGGACAGAGCTGTTTTTT. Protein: CASSYGGGTELFF.